This T cell receptor beta chain stems from a study of shared clonotypes between healthy human individuals. Study results and caveats: Non-shared clonotypes displayed generation probabilities falling below those of clonotypes present in all four donors.

A note on this clone: Its antigen is still unknown.

Study processing details: Filtering differed because ImmunoSEQ produced junction-only sequences that carried no quality scores. TCRdb keeps only in-frame clones here, not all; method: immunoSEQ multiplex PCR. From that table come the V and J calls and clone size; the DNA was used to work out D and trimming. The data show over 1.4 million clones, approximately 97% seen once. V lost 0 bases and J lost 0, with 13 bases in between. Germline-derived CDR1 and CDR2 are SGHNT and YYREEE (reference sequence). This CDR3 spans 16 amino acids. The sequencing input was naive CD4+ T cells sorted from blood. Indicated subset: CD45RA+ positively selected. This clonotype was obtained from a man aged 25 to 40 in good health. The V call is TRBV5-4, the J call TRBJ2-7; D call uncertain. This CDR3 is CASSLGATRSSYEQYF. The CDR3 nucleotides read TGTGCCAGCAGCTTGGGGGCCACCCGAAGCTCCTACGAGCAGTACTTC.